The 17 T cell receptor beta chains below were found in one sample sequenced in a study of T-cell reconstitution after alpha-beta-depleted transplantation in children. The TCRbeta library incorporated unique molecular identifiers. TCRdb itself ran the PCR reads through MiXCR, one entry per CDR3 protein. This sample carries hundreds of thousands of distinct CDR3 sequences, 10% to 15% of them seen once, and the ten largest clones take about 2.2%. The sequences come from PBMCs, mostly from graft donor cells, collected 360 days after TCRalphabeta/CD19-depleted stem cell transplant. The receptors were gathered from a male patient younger than 18 who had a stem cell transplant for acute myeloid leukemia, so the T cells may come from the graft donor.

This clonotype was counted at least ten times. The chain combines TRBV29-1 with TRBJ1-5; weak D call: TRBD1 (6 bases). In germline, CDR1 is SQVTM, CDR2 ANQGSEA. V gave up 6 bases and J gave up 4 bases, with 10 bases separating them. The length of the CDR3 is 12 residues. The CDR3 nucleotides are TGCAGCGTCCGGGACACTAATCAGCCCCAGCATTTT. It encodes CSVRDTNQPQHF. The whole variable domain, filled in from reference TRBV29-1 and TRBJ1-5, reads SAVISQKPSRDICQRGTSLTIQCQVDSQVTMMFWYRQQPGQSLTLIATANQGSEATYESGFVIDKFPISRPNLTFSTLTVSNMSPEDSSIYLCSVRDTNQPQHFGDGTRLSIL.

The J gene is TRBJ2-2, the V gene TRBV11-1; D remains unclear. Germline V lookup: CDR1 SGHAT, CDR2 FQDESV (reference sequence). CDR3 length: 14 amino acids. V lost 3 bases and J lost 6, with 11 bases in between. CDR3 bases: TGTGCCAGCAGCTTGGCCCTCGGTCCCGGGGAGCTGTTTTTT. This codes for CASSLALGPGELFF. Together with reference TRBV11-1 and TRBJ2-2, the CDR3 gives the full variable domain: EAEVAQSPRYKITEKSQAVAFWCDPISGHATLYWYRQILGQGPELLVQFQDESVVDDSQLPKDRFSAERLKGVDSTLKIQPAELGDSAMYLCASSLALGPGELFFGEGSRLTVL.

The table lists this clonotype with a few counts. The rearrangement uses TRBV28 and TRBJ2-7; 8 bases are a match to TRBD2. Trimming cost V 10 bases and J 5 bases; bases outside gene matches: 19. Per the germline V gene, CDR1 is MDHEN and CDR2 is SYDVKM. The CDR3 length is 16 residues. DNA for the CDR3: TGTGCCACCTTGGGCTCCGGGGGGGTGACCCGGCACGAGCAGTACTTC. It is translated as CATLGSGGVTRHEQYF.

The chain employs TRBV27 and TRBJ2-5, with 9 bases lining up with TRBD1. The CDR3 loop spans 13 amino acids. Losses at the gene ends were 6 bases for V and 4 bases for J; bases not matched to a gene: 3. Looked up from germline, CDR1 is MNHEY and CDR2 is SMNVEV (reference sequence). The CDR3 here is CASRDRGRETQYF. DNA for the CDR3: TGTGCCAGCAGGGACAGGGGAAGAGAGACCCAGTACTTC.

In its sample, this clonotype was seen many times. The V gene is TRBV5-1, the J gene TRBJ2-3; no clear D. The CDR3 is made up of 15 amino acids. The V gene's germline CDR1 is SGHRS and CDR2 YFSETQ. V shed 1 base and J shed 3 bases, with 12 bases lying between them. The CDR3 here is CASSLPSATTDTQYF. The CDR3 bases are TGCGCCAGCAGCTTGCCTTCCGCAACTACAGATACGCAGTATTTT.

This clonotype was seen more than once but under ten times. The rearrangement uses TRBV4-2 and TRBJ2-7; the D gene is possibly TRBD2 (6 bases). The CDR3 length is 17 residues. CDR1 is LGHNA and CDR2 is YNFKEQ in the germline V gene. V was shortened by 0 bases and J by 1 base, with 16 bases between the two germline ends. This CDR3 is CASSQEEWDSNSYEQYF. For the CDR3, the DNA is TGTGCCAGCAGCCAAGAAGAATGGGACTCGAATTCCTACGAGCAGTACTTC.

This clonotype was detected a few times. The V gene is TRBV11-2, the J gene TRBJ2-5; TRBD1 or TRBD2 may be the D gene (5 bases each). In germline, CDR1 is SGHAT, CDR2 FQNNGV. The CDR3 covers 13 residues. Trimming pared 3 bases from V and 7 bases from J, leaving 12 bases between. For the CDR3, the DNA is TGTGCCAGCAGCTTGGGACCGCGTGTGACCCAGTACTTC. Protein: CASSLGPRVTQYF.

This clonotype has just a few counts. The J gene is TRBJ2-7, the V gene TRBV5-1, with D possibly matching TRBD1 (5 bases). The V gene lost 4 bases and the J gene lost 2 bases, with 10 bases spanning the gap. The length of the CDR3 is 13 residues. Germline V gene sequence: CDR1 SGHRS, CDR2 YFSETQ. This CDR3 reads CASSRPTAYEQYF. CDR3 sequence (DNA): TGCGCCAGCAGCCGCCCGACAGCCTACGAGCAGTACTTC.

The chain recombines TRBV4-3 with TRBJ2-7, with 9 bases matching TRBD2. This CDR3 is 15 amino acids long. CDR1 and CDR2 from the germline V gene are LGHNA and YSLEER. The trim removed 1 base at V and 3 bases at J, leaving 4 bases unmatched. The CDR3 DNA sequence: TGCGCCAGCAGCCAAGTATGGCGGGAGGGCTACGAGCAGTACTTC. Its protein is CASSQVWREGYEQYF.

This clonotype was observed a handful of times. This chain links TRBV27 with TRBJ2-7; D gene unclear. The length of the CDR3 is 14 residues. V lost 3 bases, J lost 3 bases, and 12 bases lay in between. CDR1 MNHEY and CDR2 SMNVEV come from the germline V gene (reference sequence). The CDR3 loop reads CASSLGTTRYEQYF. The CDR3 bases are TGTGCCAGCAGTTTGGGAACTACCCGCTACGAGCAGTACTTC.

The chain joins TRBV11-1 to TRBJ2-1; 10 bases are a match to TRBD2. The CDR3 runs to 18 residues. Per the germline V gene, CDR1 is SGHAT and CDR2 is FQDESV (reference sequence). J was trimmed by 1 base and V by 5 bases; bases with no gene match: 11. The CDR3 nucleotides are TGTGCCAGCAGCGGGGGACTAGCGCCTGTTAAATCCTACAATGAGCAGTTCTTC. Amino acids: CASSGGLAPVKSYNEQFF. Supplemented by reference TRBV11-1 and TRBJ2-1, the full variable domain reads EAEVAQSPRYKITEKSQAVAFWCDPISGHATLYWYRQILGQGPELLVQFQDESVVDDSQLPKDRFSAERLKGVDSTLKIQPAELGDSAMYLCASSGGLAPVKSYNEQFFGPGTRLTVL.

This clonotype occurred many times. The chain couples TRBV12-3 or TRBV12-4 to TRBJ2-7; 7 nucleotides line up with TRBD2. After removal of 3 bases from V and 7 bases from J, the junction contained 12 bases not matched to a gene. The CDR3 contains 15 residues. The CDR3 is CASSFWAGARVEQYF. The DNA for the CDR3 is TGTGCCAGCAGTTTCTGGGCGGGAGCAAGGGTTGAGCAGTACTTC.

This clonotype has a handful of counts. The chain joins TRBV3-1 to TRBJ2-1; weak D call: TRBD2 (5 bases). CDR1 and CDR2 from the germline V gene are LGHDT and YNNKEL (reference sequence). The CDR3 has 15 amino acids. Trimming cost V 0 bases and J 7 bases, with 13 bases left between them. DNA of the CDR3: TGTGCCAGCAGCCAAGATGTCCCTAGCTTGAATGAGCAGTTCTTC. Its translation: CASSQDVPSLNEQFF.

This clonotype was seen a handful of times. V is TRBV4-3 and J is TRBJ2-1, with 11 bases aligning to TRBD2. In germline, CDR1 is LGHNA, CDR2 YSLEER. The CDR3 sequence is 17 residues long. After removal of 3 bases from V and 2 bases from J, the junction contained 6 bases not matched to a gene. Here the CDR3 reads CASSQVSGRAAYNEQFF. As DNA, the CDR3 is TGCGCCAGCAGCCAGGTTAGCGGGAGGGCCGCCTACAATGAGCAGTTCTTC.

The V and J genes are TRBV29-1 and TRBJ1-4, with TRBD1 identical over 10 bases. The CDR3 length is 18 residues. Germline lookup yields CDR1 SQVTM and CDR2 ANQGSEA. The ends lost 6 bases at V and 5 bases at J; junction bases unmatched: 18. The CDR3: CSVRTWTGGAGPNEKLFF. DNA of the CDR3: TGCAGCGTCCGCACCTGGACAGGGGGTGCCGGCCCCAATGAAAAACTGTTTTTT.

This chain joins TRBV6-2 or TRBV6-3 and TRBJ2-2; D not certain. This CDR3 has 14 amino acids. Germline V gene sequence: CDR1 MNHEY, CDR2 SVGEGT. Between the trimmed V and J ends, which lost 6 bases and 4 bases, there was a span of 12 bases. CDR3 sequence: CASSPLRVTGELFF. The CDR3 nucleotides read TGTGCCAGCAGCCCCCTTCGGGTCACCGGGGAGCTGTTTTTT.

This clonotype was observed a handful of times. The J gene is TRBJ2-7, the V gene TRBV20-1, with 13 bases identical to TRBD2. Looked up from germline, CDR1 is DFQATT and CDR2 is SNEGSKA (reference sequence). V lost 5 bases, J lost 7 bases, and 14 bases stayed unmatched. The CDR3 spans 16 residues. The CDR3 reads CSAPPLAGGSHGEQYF. The CDR3 region has the DNA TGCAGTGCTCCACCACTAGCGGGAGGGTCCCACGGGGAGCAGTACTTC.